This T cell receptor (beta chain) was identified in a study of blood T cell repertoires in COVID-19. About the research overall: Both acute and convalescent COVID-19 samples were obtained from the United States, Italy and Spain. The cDNA or gDNA used as material had been derived from T cells, B-cell-depleted T cells, or PBMCs.

Authors' methods: Estimation of nucleated cell counts was performed using reference gene primer amplification. Sequencing was performed with immunoSEQ multiplex PCR; in TCRdb, only in-frame clones are kept and a portion is missing. V, J and clone size derive from that table, while D and trimming were established from the DNA sequence. The sample contains 45,000 to 50,000 clones, around 86% of which appear only once. Germline-derived CDR1 and CDR2 are LGHNA and YSLEER. The V end lost 3 bases, the J end lost 4 bases, and 13 bases lay between the germline ends. The CDR3 loop spans 14 amino acids. The V call is TRBV4-3, the J call TRBJ2-7, with D maybe TRBD1 (5 bases). The clonotype originates from a man aged 60-69 years with active COVID-19. Sequenced input: peripheral blood. CDR3 bases: TGCGCCAGCAGCCAGACAGTAATGAGTTACGAGCAGTACTTC. Amino acids: CASSQTVMSYEQYF.